These T cell receptor beta chains were read from a single sample in a study of graft-versus-host responses after intestinal transplantation. Their recognized antigens are unknown. TCRdb's copy holds only in-frame clones and misses some; the assay was immunoSEQ multiplex PCR. Altogether over 100,000 clones are present, roughly 93% being singletons, with the ten largest covering 0.095% to 0.15%. Sample: unstimulated CD4+ T cells sorted from spleen or lymph node cells, taken before intestinal transplant. All receptors come from a human donor who received an intestinal transplant. Both conserved end residues are part of each CDR3. D genes are given only for firm matches. Size tells how often a clone was seen (once, few, many) or the class of an expanded clone, and some rows leave it out.

-,15,TRBV6-5,TRBJ2-6,TRBD1,CASSLDRAGANVLTF,TGTGCCAGCAGCCTTGACAGGGCTGGGGCCAACGTCCTGACTTTC
-,15,TRBV4-2,TRBJ2-1,TRBD2,CASSYGTSGFNEQFF,TGTGCCAGCAGCTATGGGACTAGCGGGTTTAATGAGCAGTTCTTC
once,16,TRBV6-6,TRBJ1-5,TRBD1,CASNSQGALWNQPQHF,TGTGCCAGCAACTCACAGGGGGCGCTTTGGAATCAGCCCCAGCATTTT
-,13,TRBV7-7,TRBJ2-5,-,CASSKGRRETQYF,TGTGCTAGCAGCAAAGGACGTAGAGAGACCCAGTACTTC
-,18,TRBV5-4,TRBJ2-6,TRBD2,CASSFATSGNTGANVLTF,TGTGCCAGCAGCTTTGCGACTAGCGGGAACACTGGGGCCAACGTCCTGACTTTC
-,15,TRBV7-3,TRBJ2-1,TRBD2,CASSHPGGSNHEQFF,TGTGCCAGCAGCCACCCGGGAGGGTCGAATCATGAGCAGTTCTTC
-,14,TRBV7-3,TRBJ2-1,TRBD1,CASSLTTGGYEQFF,TGTGCCAGCAGCTTAACGACAGGGGGGTATGAGCAGTTCTTC
-,16,TRBV11-2,TRBJ2-3,-,CASSLGPNNAQNTQYF,TGTGCCAGCAGCTTAGGTCCTAACAATGCTCAGAATACGCAGTATTTT
-,15,TRBV11-1,TRBJ2-1,TRBD1,CASSSRDRLRDEQFF,TGTGCCAGCAGCTCCCGGGACAGATTACGGGATGAGCAGTTCTTC
-,17,TRBV4-1,TRBJ2-7,TRBD1,CASSQVGKTGGFGEQYF,TGCGCCAGCAGCCAAGTTGGCAAGACAGGGGGCTTTGGGGAGCAGTACTTC
-,12,TRBV19,TRBJ2-2,-,CASSDRTGELFF,TGTGCCAGTAGCGACAGGACCGGGGAGCTGTTTTTT
-,12,TRBV7-9,TRBJ1-2,-,CASADNSYGYTF,TGTGCCTCGGCGGACAATTCCTATGGCTACACCTTC
-,12,TRBV5-1,TRBJ1-2,-,CASSSGGVRYTF,TGCGCCAGCAGCTCTGGGGGGGTACGCTACACCTTC
-,15,TRBV19,TRBJ2-5,-,CASSINAARQETQYF,TGTGCCAGTAGTATAAACGCTGCACGACAAGAGACCCAGTACTTC
-,17,TRBV11-2,TRBJ2-1,-,CASSTPQREYSYNEQFF,TGTGCCAGCAGCACACCGCAACGGGAGTACTCCTACAATGAGCAGTTCTTC
-,14,TRBV5-1,TRBJ1-4,-,CASSLTGKGEKLFF,TGCGCCAGCAGCTTGACAGGGAAAGGTGAAAAACTGTTTTTT
-,14,TRBV6-6,TRBJ2-2,-,CAIWPGDRAGELFF,TGCGCCATATGGCCAGGGGATAGGGCCGGGGAGCTGTTTTTT
-,16,TRBV6-6,TRBJ2-1,TRBD2,CASSWASGSSYNEQFF,TGTGCCAGCAGTTGGGCTAGCGGGAGCTCCTACAATGAGCAGTTCTTC
-,15,TRBV18,TRBJ2-7,-,CASSRRDTSSYEQYF,TGTGCCAGCTCTCGCCGGGACACTTCTTCCTACGAGCAGTACTTC
-,15,TRBV27,TRBJ2-6,-,CASRKTGDRANVLTF,TGTGCCAGCAGAAAAACAGGCGACCGGGCCAACGTCCTGACTTTC
-,15,TRBV18,TRBJ2-7,TRBD2,CASSPLSGSGYEQYF,TGTGCCAGCTCACCACTGAGCGGGAGTGGTTACGAGCAGTACTTC
-,12,TRBV6-6,TRBJ2-3,-,CASRGPDGTQYF,TGTGCCAGCAGGGGGCCCGACGGTACGCAGTATTTT
once,14,TRBV28,TRBJ1-5,-,CASKRGGSNQPQHF,TGTGCCAGCAAACGAGGGGGTAGCAATCAGCCCCAGCATTTT
-,14,TRBV6-1,TRBJ2-7,-,CASSRVGEGYEQYF,TGTGCCAGCAGCCGAGTGGGAGAAGGTTACGAGCAGTACTTC
-,18,TRBV7-8,TRBJ2-2,TRBD2,CASSLRLAGSANTGELFF,TGTGCCAGCAGCTTACGCCTAGCGGGATCCGCGAACACCGGGGAGCTGTTTTTT
-,16,TRBV10-1,TRBJ2-1,-,CASSPWWGAHEDEQFF,TGCGCCAGCTCTCCCTGGTGGGGGGCACACGAGGACGAGCAGTTCTTC
-,13,TRBV6-5,TRBJ2-3,-,CASSYERTDTQYF,TGTGCCAGCAGTTACGAAAGGACAGATACGCAGTATTTT
-,14,TRBV6-6,TRBJ2-1,-,CASSYSPRNNEQFF,TGTGCCAGCAGTTACTCTCCCAGGAACAATGAGCAGTTCTTC
-,14,TRBV11-2,TRBJ1-4,TRBD1,CASSKTGGEEKLFF,TGTGCCAGCAGCAAGACAGGGGGGGAGGAAAAACTGTTTTTT
once,14,TRBV5-4,TRBJ2-1,TRBD2,CASRLAGGSNEQFF,TGTGCCAGCAGACTAGCGGGGGGGTCCAATGAGCAGTTCTTC
-,15,TRBV5-4,TRBJ2-3,TRBD2,CASSAALAGTDTQYF,TGTGCCAGCAGCGCGGCACTAGCGGGCACAGATACGCAGTATTTT
few,12,TRBV29-1,TRBJ1-2,-,CSVEKGGYGYTF,TGCAGCGTTGAGAAGGGGGGGTATGGCTACACCTTC
-,13,TRBV14,TRBJ2-3,-,CASSLRAADTQYF,TGTGCCAGCAGCCTAAGGGCTGCAGATACGCAGTATTTT
-,12,TRBV18,TRBJ2-1,-,CASSPTNNEQFF,TGTGCCAGCTCACCTACTAACAATGAGCAGTTCTTC
-,14,TRBV5-1,TRBJ1-1,-,CASSFITLNTEAFF,TGCGCCAGCAGCTTTATAACACTGAACACTGAAGCTTTCTTT
-,17,TRBV5-1,TRBJ2-7,TRBD2,CASSFPRGGRPPYEQYF,TGCGCCAGCAGCTTCCCTCGTGGCGGGAGGCCCCCCTACGAGCAGTACTTC
-,11,TRBV7-2,TRBJ2-5,-,CASSPRETQYF,TGTGCCAGCAGCCCACGCGAGACCCAGTACTTC
-,14,TRBV5-1,TRBJ1-1,-,CASSLLQGNTEAFF,TGCGCCAGCAGCTTACTACAGGGGAACACTGAAGCTTTCTTT
-,16,TRBV7-3,TRBJ2-1,-,CASSSFGAGTYNEQFF,TGTGCCAGCAGCTCCTTCGGAGCGGGGACATACAATGAGCAGTTCTTC
-,15,TRBV16,TRBJ1-1,-,CASSQFRGRGTEAFF,TGTGCCAGCAGCCAATTTCGGGGTAGGGGCACTGAAGCTTTCTTT
-,14,TRBV30,TRBJ1-2,-,CAWSIPGTTYGYTF,TGTGCCTGGAGTATCCCCGGGACAACTTATGGCTACACCTTC
-,15,TRBV16,TRBJ1-5,-,CASSYRSQGNQPQHF,TGTGCCAGCAGCTATAGATCCCAAGGCAATCAGCCCCAGCATTTT
-,15,TRBV15,TRBJ2-1,-,CATSRVEAGYNEQFF,TGTGCCACCAGCAGAGTGGAGGCTGGCTACAATGAGCAGTTCTTC
once,15,TRBV28,TRBJ2-7,-,CASSPGGRVSYEQYF,TGTGCCAGCAGTCCTGGGGGGCGGGTCTCCTACGAGCAGTACTTC
-,15,TRBV19,TRBJ2-1,TRBD2,CASTTSGRAYNEQFF,TGTGCCAGTACCACTAGCGGGAGGGCTTACAATGAGCAGTTCTTC
-,12,TRBV5-1,TRBJ2-5,-,CASFTTQETQYF,TGCGCCAGCTTTACAACACAAGAGACCCAGTACTTC
-,15,TRBV18,TRBJ2-5,TRBD2,CASSTIAGAGETQYF,TGTGCCAGCTCAACTATAGCGGGAGCGGGGGAGACCCAGTACTTC
once,13,TRBV6-5,TRBJ2-7,-,CASSPHNSYEQYF,TGTGCCAGCAGCCCACACAACTCCTACGAGCAGTACTTC
-,14,TRBV11-2,TRBJ2-3,TRBD1,CASTGTASTDTQYF,TGTGCCAGCACCGGGACAGCTAGCACAGATACGCAGTATTTT
-,12,TRBV9,TRBJ2-3,-,CASSQRSDTQYF,TGTGCCAGCAGCCAACGGTCAGATACGCAGTATTTT
-,17,TRBV5-1,TRBJ2-1,TRBD2,CASSLGPGGLASNEQFF,TGCGCCAGCAGCTTGGGACCTGGTGGACTAGCTTCTAATGAGCAGTTCTTC
-,15,TRBV19,TRBJ2-1,TRBD2,CASSIFLAGYNEQFF,TGTGCCAGTAGTATTTTTCTAGCGGGGTACAATGAGCAGTTCTTC
-,14,TRBV5-1,TRBJ2-3,-,CASSLGRLPDTQYF,TGCGCCAGCAGCTTGGGAAGGTTACCAGATACGCAGTATTTT